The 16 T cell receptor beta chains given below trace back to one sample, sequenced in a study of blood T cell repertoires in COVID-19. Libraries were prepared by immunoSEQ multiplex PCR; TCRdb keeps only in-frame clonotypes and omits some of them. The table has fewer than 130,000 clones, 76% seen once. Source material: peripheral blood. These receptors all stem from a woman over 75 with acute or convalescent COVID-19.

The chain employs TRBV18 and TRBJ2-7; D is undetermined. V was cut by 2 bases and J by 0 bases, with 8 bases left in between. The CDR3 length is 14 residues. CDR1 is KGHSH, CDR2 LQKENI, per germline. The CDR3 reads CASSPVTFSYEQYF. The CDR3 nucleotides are TGTGCCAGCTCACCAGTCACTTTCTCCTACGAGCAGTACTTC.

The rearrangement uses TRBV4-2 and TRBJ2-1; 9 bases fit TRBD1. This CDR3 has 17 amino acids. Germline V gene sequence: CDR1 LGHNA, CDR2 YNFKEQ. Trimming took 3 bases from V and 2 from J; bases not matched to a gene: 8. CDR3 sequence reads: CASSQDLTGGAYNEQFF. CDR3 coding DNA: TGTGCCAGCAGCCAGGACCTAACAGGGGGCGCCTACAATGAGCAGTTCTTC.

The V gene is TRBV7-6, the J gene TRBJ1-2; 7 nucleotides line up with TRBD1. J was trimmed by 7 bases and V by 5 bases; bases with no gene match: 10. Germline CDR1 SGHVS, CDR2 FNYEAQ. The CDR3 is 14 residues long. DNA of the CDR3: TGTGCCAGCAGCCTCATGACAGGGCGGATTGGCTACACCTTC. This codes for CASSLMTGRIGYTF. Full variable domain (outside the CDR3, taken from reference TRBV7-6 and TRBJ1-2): GAGVSQSPRYKVTKRGQDVALRCDPISGHVSLYWYRQALGQGPEFLTYFNYEAQQDKSGLPNDRFSAERPEGSISTLTIQRTEQRDSAMYRCASSLMTGRIGYTFGSGTRLTVV.

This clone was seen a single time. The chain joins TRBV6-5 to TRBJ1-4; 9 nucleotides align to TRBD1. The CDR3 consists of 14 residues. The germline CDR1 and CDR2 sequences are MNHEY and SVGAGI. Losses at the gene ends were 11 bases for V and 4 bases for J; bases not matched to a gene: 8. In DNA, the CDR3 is TGTGCCTGCGTGCAGGACAGGGGTAATGAAAAACTGTTTTTT. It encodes CACVQDRGNEKLFF.

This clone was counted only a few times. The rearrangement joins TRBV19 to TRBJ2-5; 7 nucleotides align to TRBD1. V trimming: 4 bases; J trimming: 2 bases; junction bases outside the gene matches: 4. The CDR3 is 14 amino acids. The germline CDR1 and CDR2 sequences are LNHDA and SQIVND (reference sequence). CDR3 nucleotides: TGTGCCAGTAGTAGAGGGACAGAGCAAGAGACCCAGTACTTC. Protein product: CASSRGTEQETQYF.

CDR3 in DNA: TGTGCCAGCAGCTTTATCGGGACTGAAGCTTTCTTT. Its translation is CASSFIGTEAFF. The rearrangement links TRBV11-2 to TRBJ1-1; D not certain. CDR3 length equals 12 residues. V was pared by 3 bases and J by 5 bases, with 7 bases between. The germline gives CDR1 SGHAT, CDR2 FQNNGV.

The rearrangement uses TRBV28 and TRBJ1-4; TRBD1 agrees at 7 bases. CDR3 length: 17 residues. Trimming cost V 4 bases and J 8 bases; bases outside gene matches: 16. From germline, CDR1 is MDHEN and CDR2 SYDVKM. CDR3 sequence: CASSSGLTGRRGEKLFF. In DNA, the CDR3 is TGTGCCAGCAGTTCAGGATTGACAGGGCGACGAGGGGAAAAACTGTTTTTT.

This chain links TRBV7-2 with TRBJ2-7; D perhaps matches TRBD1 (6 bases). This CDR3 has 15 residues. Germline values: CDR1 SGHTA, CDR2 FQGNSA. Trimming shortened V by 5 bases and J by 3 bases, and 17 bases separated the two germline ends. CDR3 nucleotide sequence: TGTGCCAGCAGCCCCGGACGGACAGCAGGCTACGAGCAGTACTTC. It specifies CASSPGRTAGYEQYF.

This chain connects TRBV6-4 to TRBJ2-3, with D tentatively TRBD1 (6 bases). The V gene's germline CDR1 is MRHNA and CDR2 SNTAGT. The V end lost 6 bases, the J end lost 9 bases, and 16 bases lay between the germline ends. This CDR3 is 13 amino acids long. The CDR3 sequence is CASSATDQGTQYF. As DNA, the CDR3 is TGTGCCAGCAGCGCGACAGACCAGGGGACGCAGTATTTT.

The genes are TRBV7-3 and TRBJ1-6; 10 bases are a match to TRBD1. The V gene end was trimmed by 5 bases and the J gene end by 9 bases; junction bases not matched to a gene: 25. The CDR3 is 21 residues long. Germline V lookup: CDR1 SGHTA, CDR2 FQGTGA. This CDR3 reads CASSRLKWRDRGSPIGSPLHF. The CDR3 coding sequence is TGTGCCAGCAGCCGTTTAAAATGGCGGGACAGGGGTTCTCCCATCGGTTCACCCCTCCACTTT. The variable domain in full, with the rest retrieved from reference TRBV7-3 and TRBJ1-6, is GAGVSQTPSNKVTEKGKYVELRCDPISGHTALYWYRQSLGQGPEFLIYFQGTGAADDSGLPNDRFFAVRPEGSVSTLKIQRTERGDSAVYLCASSRLKWRDRGSPIGSPLHFGNGTRLTVT.

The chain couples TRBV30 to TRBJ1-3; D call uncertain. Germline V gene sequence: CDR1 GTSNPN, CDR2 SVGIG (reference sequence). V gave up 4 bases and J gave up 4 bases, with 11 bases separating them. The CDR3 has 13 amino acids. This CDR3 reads CAWTRFSGNTIYF. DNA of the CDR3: TGTGCCTGGACGCGGTTCTCAGGAAACACCATATATTTT.

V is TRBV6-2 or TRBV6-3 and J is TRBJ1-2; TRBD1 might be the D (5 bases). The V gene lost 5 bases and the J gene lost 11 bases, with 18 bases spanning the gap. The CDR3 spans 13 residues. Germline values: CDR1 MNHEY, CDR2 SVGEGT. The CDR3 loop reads CASSNRRGGSYTF. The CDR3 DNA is TGTGCCAGCAGTAACCGTCGGGGGGGGAGTTACACCTTC.

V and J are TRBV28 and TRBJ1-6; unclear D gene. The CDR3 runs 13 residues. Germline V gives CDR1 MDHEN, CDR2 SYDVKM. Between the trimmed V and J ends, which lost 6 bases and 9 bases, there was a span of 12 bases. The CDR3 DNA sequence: TGTGCCAGCAGCCCATCATTTTCTTCACCCCTCCACTTT. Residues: CASSPSFSSPLHF.

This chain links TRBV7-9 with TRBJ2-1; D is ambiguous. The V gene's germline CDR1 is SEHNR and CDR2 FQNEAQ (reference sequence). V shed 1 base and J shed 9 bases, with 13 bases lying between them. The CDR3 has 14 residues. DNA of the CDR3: TGTGCCAGCAGCTTAGTGATGCGGAGAGGTGAGCAGTTCTTC. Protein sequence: CASSLVMRRGEQFF. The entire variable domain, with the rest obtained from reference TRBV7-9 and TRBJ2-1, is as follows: DTGVSQNPRHKITKRGQNVTFRCDPISEHNRLYWYRQTLGQGPEFLTYFQNEAQLEKSRLLSDRFSAERPKGSFSTLEIQRTEQGDSAMYLCASSLVMRRGEQFFGPGTRLTVL.

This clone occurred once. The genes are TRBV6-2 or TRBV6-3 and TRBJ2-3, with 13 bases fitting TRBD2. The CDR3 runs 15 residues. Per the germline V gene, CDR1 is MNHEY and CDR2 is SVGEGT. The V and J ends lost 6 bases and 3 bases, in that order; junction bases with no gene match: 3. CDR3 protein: CASSGTSGNTDTQYF. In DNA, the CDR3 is TGTGCCAGCAGCGGGACTAGCGGGAATACAGATACGCAGTATTTT.

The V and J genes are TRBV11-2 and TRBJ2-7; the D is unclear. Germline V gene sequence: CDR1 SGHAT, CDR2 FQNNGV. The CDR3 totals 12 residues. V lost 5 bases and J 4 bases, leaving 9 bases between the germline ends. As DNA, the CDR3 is TGTGCCAGCAGCCCGACTGATTACGAGCAGTACTTC. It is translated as CASSPTDYEQYF.